This TCR beta chain was observed in a study of OX40 agonist ivuxolimab in advanced cancers. At the level of the study: Administration of intravenous ivuxolimab to patients occurred every 2 weeks at 0.01 to 10 mg/kg.

The assay was immunoSEQ multiplex PCR, and TCRdb's table has in-frame clones only and misses some. The sample yields some 70,000 clones, around 90% seen once. This clone came up once. The source material was CD4+ or CD8+ T cells sorted from blood, sampled in a trial of the OX40 agonist ivuxolimab. This receptor was identified in an adult with an advanced solid tumor such as melanoma, head and neck, liver or kidney cancer.

DNA of the CDR3: TGTGCCAGCAGTTACTTCGGCATACACAGTGGCTATGGCTACACCTTC. Its translation is CASSYFGIHSGYGYTF. The chain employs TRBV6-5 and TRBJ1-2; D ambiguous. Deletions cut 1 base from V and 4 bases from J, with 16 bases between. CDR3 length: 16 residues. From germline, CDR1 is MNHEY and CDR2 SVGAGI.